A selection of T cell receptor beta chains follows, all from one sample in a study of T cell responses to AZD1222 COVID-19 vaccine. Some clones are missing from TCRdb's copy, which holds only in-frame ones; the method was immunoSEQ multiplex PCR. The sample has some 180,000 clones, 80% to 95% seen once. Sample: peripheral blood, taken on day 0 of AZD1222 vaccination. The receptors stem from an adult in good health. CDR3s include the opening cysteine and the closing phenylalanine or tryptophan. The order of the fields is D gene, clone size, V gene, J gene, CDR3 DNA, CDR3 protein. A D gene is named only where the DNA matches it firmly. The listing skips clone size in some rows; elsewhere it reads once, few, many or a size class.

-	-	TRBV12-3/TRBV12-4	TRBJ1-1	TGTGCCAGCAGTCCAGACCGAAACAGGGCGGCTTTCTTT	CASSPDRNRAAFF
TRBD1	-	TRBV19	TRBJ2-3	TGTGCCAGTGCCGCCGGGACAGGGGGCAAAGATACGCAGTATTTT	CASAAGTGGKDTQYF
-	once	TRBV11-2	TRBJ1-1	TGTGCCAGCAGCTTACAGGGCCTGAACACTGAAGCTTTCTTT	CASSLQGLNTEAFF
-	-	TRBV30	TRBJ2-7	TGTGGCACGGGGCTATTACAGTTGGACGAGCAGTACTTC	CGTGLLQLDEQYF
-	few	TRBV6-5	TRBJ1-2	TGTGCCAGCAGTTCTCAGGGGATGGGGGGGTATGGCTACACCTTC	CASSSQGMGGYGYTF
-	-	TRBV20-1	TRBJ1-4	TGCAGTGCTAGTTGGGGATGGGAGGAAAAACTGTTTTTT	CSASWGWEEKLFF
TRBD1	-	TRBV28	TRBJ1-5	TGTGCCAGCAGTCCCCAGTCAGGGGGCGGTCAGCCCCAGCATTTT	CASSPQSGGGQPQHF
-	-	TRBV3-1/TRBV3-2	TRBJ1-2	TGTGCCAGCGGATCTCGGGGGGGGTTTTATGGCTACACCTTC	CASGSRGGFYGYTF
-	-	TRBV2	TRBJ2-7	TGTGCCAGCAGTGACGGCAGGGCCTCCTACGAGCAGTACTTC	CASSDGRASYEQYF
-	-	TRBV30	TRBJ1-4	TGTGCCTGGAGTGTACAAGGTTTGAGTGAAAAACTGTTTTTT	CAWSVQGLSEKLFF